The clone carrying this TCR beta chain came up many times. Antigen specificity is unknown. The time point here: longitudinal time-point 1 (baseline). The data belong to a study of neurological immune-mediated disorders. The CDR3 is made up of 14 amino acids. V lost 6 bases and J lost 3; bases outside the gene matches: 9. Germline V gene lookup returns CDR1 SQVTM and CDR2 ANQGSEA. Overall study findings and caveats: Private repertoires in all groups were suggested, as expanded clones shared no CDR3 amino acid sequences across subjects.

TCRdb itself ran the 5' RACE reads through MiXCR, one entry per CDR3 protein. Of 60,000 to 90,000 distinct CDR3 sequences in the sample, 9.5% to 13% are singletons; the top ten hold 8.5% to 10%. This clonotype was obtained from a man aged 25-40 years in good health. V gene TRBV29-1 combines with J gene TRBJ1-2, with 8 bases that match TRBD1. What was sequenced was PBMCs. The CDR3, as DNA: TGCAGCGTCCAACTCGACAGGGGAGACTATGGCTACACCTTC. Its protein product is CSVQLDRGDYGYTF. Filled out from reference TRBV29-1 and TRBJ1-2, the complete variable domain reads SAVISQKPSRDICQRGTSLTIQCQVDSQVTMMFWYRQQPGQSLTLIATANQGSEATYESGFVIDKFPISRPNLTFSTLTVSNMSPEDSSIYLCSVQLDRGDYGYTFGSGTRLTVV.